These 2 T cell receptor beta chains share one sample of origin, sequenced in a study of T cells in Graves' hyperthyroidism and ophthalmopathy. RNA transcripts gave rise to amplified TCR beta CDR3 regions. Researchers ran a first-round RT-PCR on the TCR CDR3 using the HTBI primer set. One entry per CDR3 protein, called by TCRdb with MiXCR from the multiplex PCR reads. The table lists fewer than 650,000 distinct CDR3 sequences, more than 13% of them singletons. The sample was blood. The receptor source for this set is a woman aged 18-29 years with Graves' ophthalmopathy.

In this sample, this clonotype turned up a few times. J is TRBJ2-2 and V is TRBV7-3; either TRBD1 or TRBD2 may supply D (5 bases each). The CDR3 spans 15 residues. Germline CDR1 is SGHTA and CDR2 is FQGTGA. The ends were cut back, 3 bases at V and 6 bases at J, with 14 bases in the middle. This chain's CDR3 is CASSLRGARAGELFF. The CDR3, as DNA: TGTGCCAGCAGCTTGAGAGGGGCTCGCGCCGGGGAGCTGTTTTTT.

This clonotype was recorded a few times. This chain joins TRBV20-1 and TRBJ1-2; no reliable D call. Germline V gene sequence: CDR1 DFQATT, CDR2 SNEGSKA (reference sequence). Trimming stripped 6 bases from V and 8 bases from J, with 13 bases between. The CDR3 runs to 11 residues. CDR3 in DNA: TGCAGTGCCCCTCGTAGGGCCGGCTACACCTTC. It codes for CSAPRRAGYTF.